The 32 T cell receptor beta chains in this list originate from one sample, sequenced in a study of identical twins. TCRdb re-called the 5' RACE reads through MiXCR, storing one row per CDR3 protein. The data contain about 810,000 distinct CDR3 sequences, around 12% of them singletons. These same records also appear under a second study, on yellow fever vaccine responses in identical twins.

Sequenced material: PBMCs. Receptors originate from a woman between 18 and 29 years old in good health.

The V and J genes are TRBV20-1 and TRBJ1-2; 12 positions match TRBD1. This CDR3 contains 15 residues. Losses at the gene ends were 4 bases for V and 8 bases for J; bases not matched to a gene: 11. Germline V lookup: CDR1 DFQATT, CDR2 SNEGSKA (reference sequence). CDR3 protein: CSAKLPGQGARGYTF. The CDR3 bases are TGCAGTGCTAAGCTTCCGGGACAGGGGGCGCGAGGCTACACCTTC.

V and J are TRBV5-1 and TRBJ1-2; 10 bases map to TRBD1. V lost 3 bases, J lost 4 bases, and 18 bases stayed unmatched. The CDR3 contains 19 residues. Germline assignment: CDR1 SGHRS and CDR2 YFSETQ. The DNA for the CDR3 is TGCGCCAGCAGCTACGAACCAGGACAGGGGGACGATAGTGGCTATGGCTACACCTTC. This sequence encodes CASSYEPGQGDDSGYGYTF. The variable domain in full, completed from reference TRBV5-1 and TRBJ1-2, reads KAGVTQTPRYLIKTRGQQVTLSCSPISGHRSVSWYQQTPGQGLQFLFEYFSETQRNKGNFPGRFSGRQFSNSRSEMNVSTLELGDSALYLCASSYEPGQGDDSGYGYTFGSGTRLTVV.

This clonotype was recorded a few times. V and J are TRBV27 and TRBJ2-1; 7 nucleotides align to TRBD2. CDR3 size: 16 residues. Trimming took 3 bases from V and 9 from J; bases not matched to a gene: 14. Per germline, CDR1 MNHEY and CDR2 SMNVEV (reference sequence). The CDR3 DNA reads as TGTGCCAGCAGTTTCCTAGCGGACTCGATTGGTTCTGAGCAGTTCTTC. Translation gives CASSFLADSIGSEQFF.

This clonotype was recorded a few times. The genes are TRBV4-1 and TRBJ1-5; the D gene is possibly TRBD1 (5 bases). Trimming took 0 bases from V and 1 from J, leaving 13 bases between them. There are 17 residues in the CDR3. CDR1 MGHRA and CDR2 YSYEKL come from the germline V gene. The chain's CDR3 is CASSQEDTKWSNQPQHF. The CDR3 nucleotides are TGCGCCAGCAGCCAAGAGGACACCAAATGGAGCAATCAGCCCCAGCATTTT.

This clonotype was seen a few times. The V gene is TRBV10-2, the J gene TRBJ2-1; D not resolved. V was shortened by 1 base and J by 5 bases, with 15 bases between the two germline ends. The CDR3 is 16 residues long. Germline CDR1 is WSHSY and CDR2 is SAAADI. The CDR3 protein is CASSEYTSGSHNEQFF. In DNA, the CDR3 is TGCGCCAGCAGTGAGTATACTTCAGGATCCCACAATGAGCAGTTCTTC.

In this sample, this clonotype turned up many times. The V call is TRBV3-1, the J call TRBJ2-2, with 9 bases matching TRBD2. The CDR3 length is 16 residues. The V gene end was trimmed by 3 bases and the J gene end by 10 bases; junction bases not matched to a gene: 12. Germline V lookup: CDR1 LGHDT, CDR2 YNNKEL (reference sequence). The CDR3 region is CASSHAGGPSAAELFF. CDR3 bases: TGTGCCAGCAGCCATGCGGGAGGGCCCTCTGCAGCGGAGCTGTTTTTT.

This clonotype was seen a handful of times. The V gene is TRBV6-2 or TRBV6-3, the J gene TRBJ1-5; D not resolved. V gave up 5 bases and J gave up 4 bases, with 12 bases separating them. This CDR3 is built from 14 residues. Germline CDR1 and CDR2: MNHEY and SVGEGT. CDR3 protein: CASSPWTQNQPQHF. In DNA form, the CDR3 reads TGTGCCAGCAGTCCCTGGACCCAGAATCAGCCCCAGCATTTT.

This clonotype has a handful of counts. The CDR3 bases are TGTGCCAGCAGCTTAGCTGGCCTTCGGGGAGGCCAAGAGACCCAGTACTTC. Protein: CASSLAGLRGGQETQYF. The chain combines TRBV7-9 with TRBJ2-5; D may be TRBD2 (6 bases). The CDR3 loop spans 17 amino acids. The germline V gene encodes CDR1 SEHNR and CDR2 FQNEAQ (reference sequence). Trimming shortened V by 0 bases and J by 1 base, and 15 bases separated the two germline ends. The variable domain in full, completed from reference TRBV7-9 and TRBJ2-5, reads DTGVSQNPRHKITKRGQNVTFRCDPISEHNRLYWYRQTLGQGPEFLTYFQNEAQLEKSRLLSDRFSAERPKGSFSTLEIQRTEQGDSAMYLCASSLAGLRGGQETQYFGPGTRLLVL.

In its sample, this clonotype was seen many times. This chain joins TRBV5-1 and TRBJ2-2, with D possibly TRBD1 on 5 matching bases. Trimming shortened V by 4 bases and J by 0 bases, and 13 bases separated the two germline ends. The CDR3 is 16 residues long. Germline lookup yields CDR1 SGHRS and CDR2 YFSETQ. CDR3 protein: CASSLSRGANTGELFF. CDR3 sequence (DNA): TGCGCCAGCAGCCTAAGTAGGGGCGCGAACACCGGGGAGCTGTTTTTT.

The J gene is TRBJ2-5, the V gene TRBV9, with D possibly called TRBD1 or TRBD2 (5 bases each). This CDR3 has 15 residues. The V and J ends lost 0 bases and 2 bases respectively, with 11 bases between them. CDR1 is SGDLS, CDR2 YYNGEE, per germline. The CDR3 DNA reads as TGTGCCAGCAGCGTAGCTTTGGGACCGCAAGAGACCCAGTACTTC. Residues: CASSVALGPQETQYF.

Many counts were recorded for this clonotype. V and J are TRBV14 and TRBJ2-5, with D possibly TRBD2 on 6 matching bases. This CDR3 spans 15 amino acids. Per the germline V gene, CDR1 is SGHDN and CDR2 is FVKESK. V lost 1 base to trimming and J lost 3 bases, with 12 bases between them. CDR3 sequence (DNA): TGTGCCAGCAGCCAAGTTTCCGGGAGTAAAGAGACCCAGTACTTC. It is translated as CASSQVSGSKETQYF.

This clonotype was observed a few times. One end of the junction does not line up with germline, which may come from a read error. The chain is built from TRBV4-1 and TRBJ2-3, with unresolved D. Per germline, CDR1 MGHRA and CDR2 YSYEKL. The CDR3 runs to 12 residues. Here the CDR3 reads CASRQVGDTQYF. CDR3 DNA: TGCGCCAGCAGACAAGTCGGGGATACGCAGTATTTT.

This rearrangement joins TRBV29-1 to TRBJ1-1; D not resolved. This CDR3 has 11 amino acids. The germline CDR1 and CDR2 sequences are SQVTM and ANQGSEA. Trimming took off 4 bases at V and 0 bases at J, with 3 bases between the two ends. CDR3 sequence reads: CSVGMNTEAFF. The CDR3 region has the DNA TGCAGCGTTGGGATGAACACTGAAGCTTTCTTT.

This clonotype has only a few counts. The chain recombines TRBV12-3 or TRBV12-4 with TRBJ1-4, with 9 bases identical to TRBD1. The junction had 5 bases not matched to a gene; V was cut back by 5 bases and J by 7 bases. The CDR3 covers 14 residues. CDR3 sequence: CASSMGQGGEKLFF. CDR3 DNA: TGTGCCAGCAGTATGGGACAGGGCGGTGAAAAACTGTTTTTT.

This clonotype was seen ten or more times. CDR3 residues: CSARSPSGVHEQYF. DNA for the CDR3: TGCAGTGCTAGATCTCCAAGTGGGGTGCACGAGCAGTACTTC. The chain uses TRBV20-1 and TRBJ2-7; D not certain. The V gene lost 2 bases and the J gene lost 5 bases, with 16 bases spanning the gap. The CDR3 spans 14 residues. Germline CDR1 reads DFQATT; CDR2 reads SNEGSKA (reference sequence).

This clonotype was found many times. This chain connects TRBV12-3 or TRBV12-4 to TRBJ2-1; 11 bases match TRBD2. Trimming took 1 base from V and 7 from J; bases not matched to a gene: 6. The CDR3 is 16 residues long. In nucleotides, the CDR3 is TGTGCCAGCAGTTTAGTGGTGGTAGCGGGAGGGAATGAGCAGTTCTTC. Protein product: CASSLVVVAGGNEQFF.

This clonotype was seen a few times. This chain connects TRBV12-3 or TRBV12-4 to TRBJ1-1, with D tentatively TRBD1 (5 bases). The length of the CDR3 is 14 residues. V shed 8 bases and J shed 6 bases, with 19 bases lying between them. The CDR3 sequence: CASSLTKTVPEAFF. DNA for the CDR3: TGTGCCAGCTCACTAACCAAGACAGTCCCTGAAGCTTTCTTT.

This clonotype has ten or more counts. This rearrangement joins TRBV12-3 or TRBV12-4 to TRBJ2-1; unclear D gene. This CDR3 is 12 amino acids long. Trimming stripped 3 bases from V and 7 bases from J, with 7 bases between. The CDR3 loop is CASSFLQNEQFF. Written as DNA, the CDR3 is TGTGCCAGCAGTTTCTTACAGAATGAGCAGTTCTTC.

V usage is TRBV7-8 and J usage is TRBJ2-1; 15 bases are shared with TRBD2. The CDR3 extends over 17 amino acids. With 5 bases clipped from V and 1 base from J, the junction kept 3 bases outside the gene matches. Germline-derived CDR1 and CDR2 are SGHVS and FQNEAQ. In DNA, the CDR3 is TGTGCCAGCAGCCGGACTAGCGGGGGGGCGTCCTACAATGAGCAGTTCTTC. This codes for CASSRTSGGASYNEQFF.

This clonotype was counted a few times. The V call is TRBV29-1, the J call TRBJ1-4; D is undetermined. Between the trimmed V and J ends, which lost 4 bases and 4 bases, there was a span of 10 bases. Looked up from germline, CDR1 is SQVTM and CDR2 is ANQGSEA. The CDR3 totals 13 residues. This CDR3 is CSVGISFNEKLFF. The CDR3 DNA sequence: TGCAGCGTTGGGATATCGTTTAATGAAAAACTGTTTTTT.

This clonotype was seen a handful of times. The V gene is TRBV20-1, the J gene TRBJ2-2; maybe TRBD2 (5 bases). Trimming took 2 bases from V and 0 from J, leaving 10 bases between them. CDR3 length: 15 amino acids. Germline CDR1 DFQATT, CDR2 SNEGSKA (reference sequence). DNA of the CDR3: TGCAGTGCTAGACGCGGGCTCTCGAACACCGGGGAGCTGTTTTTT. Its protein is CSARRGLSNTGELFF.

The chain joins TRBV28 to TRBJ2-3, with D maybe TRBD2 (5 bases). V was clipped by 7 bases and J by 1 base, with 12 bases between them. CDR3 length equals 14 residues. Per germline, CDR1 MDHEN and CDR2 SYDVKM. The CDR3 region has the DNA TGTGCCAGCACGCGGGCCCCTGGCACAGATACGCAGTATTTT. It specifies CASTRAPGTDTQYF.

This clonotype turned up a few times. The chain carries TRBV20-1 and TRBJ2-1; 10 bases agree with TRBD2. The CDR3 length is 16 residues. The germline V gene has CDR1 DFQATT and CDR2 SNEGSKA (reference sequence). With 4 bases clipped from V and 8 bases from J, the junction kept 14 bases outside the gene matches. CDR3 protein: CSATRTSGIPWDEQFF. The CDR3 DNA is TGCAGTGCTACCCGGACTAGCGGTATACCATGGGATGAGCAGTTCTTC.

This clonotype has ten or more counts. V and J are TRBV7-9 and TRBJ1-2, with TRBD1 as a possible D gene (6 bases). The CDR3 length is 16 residues. Per germline, CDR1 SEHNR and CDR2 FQNEAQ (reference sequence). V was clipped by 5 bases and J by 5 bases, with 21 bases between them. In nucleotides, the CDR3 is TGTGCCAGCAGCGCCTGGGGGCAGACGATAAGTTATGGCTACACCTTC. Translation gives CASSAWGQTISYGYTF.

This clonotype was counted ten times or more. The chain joins TRBV5-6 to TRBJ2-1, with D unclear. Per the germline V gene, CDR1 is SGHDT and CDR2 is YYEEEE. The CDR3 runs to 11 residues. Trimming removed 5 bases at V and 5 bases at J, with 5 bases between. The CDR3 DNA reads TGTGCCAGCAGGTTGAACAATGAGCAGTTCTTC. Amino acid sequence: CASRLNNEQFF.

This clonotype was counted between two and nine times. The chain links TRBV19 to TRBJ2-1; D uncertain. Germline V gene lookup returns CDR1 LNHDA and CDR2 SQIVND (reference sequence). Trimming left V 3 bases short and J 4 bases short, with 13 bases between. This CDR3 contains 15 residues. The CDR3 loop reads CASSIWQAGYNEQFF. The CDR3, as DNA: TGTGCCAGTAGTATCTGGCAGGCCGGGTACAATGAGCAGTTCTTC.

The V gene is TRBV11-2, the J gene TRBJ2-1; unclear D gene. The CDR3 covers 14 residues. Trimming left V 5 bases short and J 9 bases short, with 17 bases between. Per germline, CDR1 SGHAT and CDR2 FQNNGV. In DNA form, the CDR3 reads TGTGCCAGCAGCCTCACGGCGGCCCTGGGTGAGCAGTTCTTC. Protein: CASSLTAALGEQFF.

The chain is built from TRBV20-1 and TRBJ1-5; TRBD1 agrees at 7 bases. The CDR3 spans 15 residues. Germline trimming cut 5 bases from V and 0 bases from J; bases unmatched to any gene: 7. CDR1 is DFQATT and CDR2 is SNEGSKA in the germline V gene (reference sequence). The CDR3 loop reads CSAQGDSLSNQPQHF. CDR3 nucleotide sequence: TGCAGTGCTCAAGGGGACAGTCTTAGCAATCAGCCCCAGCATTTT.

In its sample, this clonotype was seen many times. V is TRBV20-1 and J is TRBJ2-5; D not resolved. CDR3 length: 14 amino acids. V gave up 3 bases and J gave up 4 bases, with 15 bases separating them. Looked up from germline, CDR1 is DFQATT and CDR2 is SNEGSKA (reference sequence). This CDR3 reads CSARAGVVSETQYF. The CDR3 DNA reads TGCAGTGCTAGGGCTGGGGTTGTGTCAGAGACCCAGTACTTC.

This sequence joins TRBV20-1 and TRBJ2-2, with 7 nucleotides matching TRBD2. The CDR3 totals 16 residues. The germline V gene has CDR1 DFQATT and CDR2 SNEGSKA (reference sequence). The J segment lost 5 bases and the V segment lost 3 bases, leaving 12 bases of the junction unmatched. The CDR3: CSARSAGLVQTGELFF. The CDR3 bases are TGCAGTGCTAGGTCAGCCGGACTAGTTCAGACCGGGGAGCTGTTTTTT.

The table lists this clonotype with many counts. This chain links TRBV9 with TRBJ2-3; the D is unclear. V dropped 0 bases and J dropped 4 bases, with 6 bases sitting between them. Germline V lookup: CDR1 SGDLS, CDR2 YYNGEE. CDR3 length: 13 residues. CDR3 in amino acids: CASSVGVADTQYF. The CDR3 DNA reads TGTGCCAGCAGCGTAGGGGTAGCAGATACGCAGTATTTT.

The CDR3 here is CSAESLRGGLTDTQYF. CDR3 coding DNA: TGCAGTGCTGAAAGCTTGAGGGGAGGGCTCACAGATACGCAGTATTTT. J is TRBJ2-3 and V is TRBV20-1; TRBD2 aligns across 7 bases. The CDR3 covers 16 residues. Trimming cost V 5 bases and J 2 bases; bases outside gene matches: 13. The germline V gene has CDR1 DFQATT and CDR2 SNEGSKA (reference sequence).